This is a list of T cell receptor beta chains from one sample in a study of vaccination effects on CD4 cells after COVID-19. For these receptors, no antigen is known. The repertoire was sequenced with immunoSEQ multiplex PCR; TCRdb's copy has only in-frame clones and lacks some. The sample lists about 58,000 clones; about three quarters were seen once. The sample was CD4+ T cells from PBMCs cultured without peptide, taken before COVID-19 vaccination. These receptors were taken from a human donor who received a COVID-19 vaccine. Each CDR3 is given with its conserved first and last residue. A D gene is named only where the DNA matches it firmly. Size is omitted from some rows. Given values are once, few, many or a class for expanded clones.

>TRBV19|NA|NA|TRBJ2-2
TGTGCCAGTAGTTTTCGTGCGGAGCGTCAGGGGGAGCTGTTTTTT
CASSFRAERQGELFF
>TRBV7-9|NA|TRBD1|TRBJ2-1
TGTGCCAGCAGGACAGGGGGCGGACAATACAATGAGCAGTTCTTC
CASRTGGGQYNEQFF
>TRBV2|once|NA|TRBJ1-5
TGTGCCAGCAGTGAAGCGACAGTCAATCAGCCCCAGCATTTT
CASSEATVNQPQHF
>TRBV15|NA|NA|TRBJ1-1
TGTGCCACCAGCAGAGGAGGAATTGCAGCTGAAGCTTTCTTT
CATSRGGIAAEAFF
>TRBV25-1|NA|NA|TRBJ1-1
TGTGCCAGCAGTGAACAAGGTAGGGCTTTCTTT
CASSEQGRAFF
>TRBV5-3|few|TRBD1|TRBJ1-5
TGTGCCAGAAGCCCCATGTACCGGGACAGGAAGTCGGTGAGTCAGCCCCAGCATTTT
CARSPMYRDRKSVSQPQHF
>TRBV19|NA|NA|TRBJ2-3
TGTGCCAGTAGTGTAGCCCCCCGGCAGGGGAGTACAGATACGCAGTATTTT
CASSVAPRQGSTDTQYF
>TRBV7-3|NA|TRBD1|TRBJ1-1
TGTGCCAGCAGCTTGACAGGGTCCTTCACTGAAGCTTTCTTT
CASSLTGSFTEAFF
>TRBV19|NA|TRBD2|TRBJ2-1
TGTGCCAGTAGTGGGACTAGGATTGGCGAGCAGTTCTTC
CASSGTRIGEQFF
>TRBV10-3|NA|NA|TRBJ2-5
TGTGCCATCAGTGAGATTCAGACCGGGACCCAGTACTTC
CAISEIQTGTQYF
>TRBV2|few|NA|TRBJ1-2
TGTGCCAGCAGTGAAAACTTGAATAACTATGGCTACACCTTC
CASSENLNNYGYTF
>TRBV7-3|NA|NA|TRBJ2-3
TGTGCCAGCAGCTTAACACCTAGCACAGATACGCAGTATTTT
CASSLTPSTDTQYF
>TRBV28|once|NA|TRBJ1-6
TGTGCCAGCAGAACAAACAGGGCGGAGGCCCTCCACTTT
CASRTNRAEALHF
>TRBV7-2|NA|TRBD2|TRBJ2-5
TGTGCCAGCAGCTTTTGGGGGAGGGGACTCCAAGAGACCCAGTACTTC
CASSFWGRGLQETQYF
>TRBV29-1|NA|NA|TRBJ1-1
TGCAGCGTTACTTTGGACCATCGGAACACTGAAGCTTTCTTT
CSVTLDHRNTEAFF
>TRBV6-5|NA|NA|TRBJ1-6
TGTGCCAGCAGGGGGGGACACAGCTATAATTCACCCCTCCACTTT
CASRGGHSYNSPLHF
>TRBV3-1/TRBV3-2|few|NA|TRBJ2-3
TGTGCCAGCAGCCAATCGACAGATACGCAGTATTTT
CASSQSTDTQYF
>TRBV6-5|NA|NA|TRBJ1-5
TGTGCCAGCAGTTCGGGGGTCCGGGGGGGCAATCAGCCCCAGCATTTT
CASSSGVRGGNQPQHF
>TRBV7-9|few|NA|TRBJ2-5
TGTGCCTCGGACTTGGGGGCCCAAGAGACCCAGTACTTC
CASDLGAQETQYF
>TRBV6-5|NA|NA|TRBJ1-3
TGTGCCAGCAGTCCTCAGGTGCACTCTGGAAACACCATATATTTT
CASSPQVHSGNTIYF
>TRBV19|NA|NA|TRBJ1-1
TGTGCCAGTAGCCGAAGAGGGGGAAACACTGAAGCTTTCTTT
CASSRRGGNTEAFF
>TRBV7-9|once|NA|TRBJ1-1
TGTGCCAGCAGCTCGACAGTGAACACTGAAGCTTTCTTT
CASSSTVNTEAFF
>TRBV7-8|NA|NA|TRBJ2-1
TGTGCCAGCAGCTTAAACAGGGACAATGAGCAGTTCTTC
CASSLNRDNEQFF
>TRBV7-2|NA|NA|TRBJ2-1
TGTGCCAGCAGCCGGCCGAGGCAAGGGCAGTTCTTC
CASSRPRQGQFF
>TRBV27|few|NA|TRBJ2-3
TGTGCCAGCACTTCGACCTACAGCCCTACAGATACGCAGTATTTT
CASTSTYSPTDTQYF
>TRBV5-8|once|NA|TRBJ1-5
TGTGCCAGCAGCTTGGCCGGGATGGAGCAGCCCCAGCATTTT
CASSLAGMEQPQHF
>TRBV2|NA|NA|TRBJ1-2
TGTGCCAGCAAGGTCCTACGGGCCCTGGAGGGCTACACCTTC
CASKVLRALEGYTF
>TRBV6-5|NA|TRBD1|TRBJ1-2
TGTGCCACCTACTACCTAACAGGGGGCTATGGCTACACCTTC
CATYYLTGGYGYTF
>TRBV6-5|NA|TRBD2|TRBJ2-1
TGTGCCAGCAGTTACCGAGCGGGGGTTAATGAGCAGTTCTTC
CASSYRAGVNEQFF
>TRBV7-9|once|NA|TRBJ1-5
TGTGCCAGCAGCTCTAAGAGGGTGTATAGCAATCAGCCCCAGCATTTT
CASSSKRVYSNQPQHF
>TRBV7-3|NA|NA|TRBJ2-1
TGTGCCAGCAGCTTAAACGCCGTGAATCCTGAGCAGTTCTTC
CASSLNAVNPEQFF
>TRBV10-3|NA|TRBD1|TRBJ2-1
TGTGCCATCAGTGGAGAGCAGACAGGGATAAGCTCCTACAATGAGCAGTTCTTC
CAISGEQTGISSYNEQFF
>TRBV28|once|NA|TRBJ2-3
TGTGCCAGCTTTACCCCGGGGGTTTGGACAGATACGCAGTATTTT
CASFTPGVWTDTQYF
>TRBV19|NA|NA|TRBJ1-2
TGTGCCAGTAGGGGGACGGACGTTCTCGATGGCTACACCTTC
CASRGTDVLDGYTF
>TRBV5-1|few|NA|TRBJ1-2
TGCGCCAGCAGCTTTAAGGGGGACTATGGCTACACCTTC
CASSFKGDYGYTF
>TRBV6-2/TRBV6-3|NA|TRBD2|TRBJ2-1
TGTGCCAGCAGCCCTACCCCAGCGGGGGGGCGATCCTACAATGAGCAGTTCTTC
CASSPTPAGGRSYNEQFF
>TRBV5-1|NA|NA|TRBJ1-1
TGCGCCAGCAGTTACATGACAGCCGAGGGTGGTGAAGCTTTCTTT
CASSYMTAEGGEAFF
>TRBV18|NA|NA|TRBJ2-3
TGTGCCAGCTCACCCTTAGGACGTCTGGAGGCAGATACGCAGTATTTT
CASSPLGRLEADTQYF
>TRBV7-3|NA|NA|TRBJ1-6
TGTGCCAGCAGCTTAAGTCGGGACGGGGGTTCACCCCTCCACTTT
CASSLSRDGGSPLHF
>TRBV5-4|once|NA|TRBJ2-6
TGTGCCAGCAGCTTGGTTGGGGCCAACGTCCTGACTTTC
CASSLVGANVLTF
>TRBV5-8|few|NA|TRBJ2-5
TGTGCCAGCAGCCTGAGGGGGGCGGTTGGACAAGAGACCCAGTACTTC
CASSLRGAVGQETQYF
>TRBV5-1|once|TRBD1|TRBJ1-4
TGCGCCAGCAGCTTGGACGGGACAGGGGATTGGGAAAAACTGTTTTTT
CASSLDGTGDWEKLFF
>TRBV19|NA|NA|TRBJ1-5
TGTGCCAGTAGTTTCAGGGTTAGCAATCAGCCCCAGCATTTT
CASSFRVSNQPQHF
>TRBV28|NA|NA|TRBJ1-1
TGTGCCAGCAGTTCACACAGGGTTCGGCCGGAAGCTTTCTTT
CASSSHRVRPEAFF
>TRBV9|NA|NA|TRBJ2-2
TGTGCCAGCAGCGTTCGCGTAGGCACCGGGGAGCTGTTTTTT
CASSVRVGTGELFF
>TRBV28|few|NA|TRBJ1-2
TGTGCCAGCAGTCTGGCTAACTATGGCTACACCTTC
CASSLANYGYTF
>TRBV4-1|few|TRBD1|TRBJ1-2
TGCGCCAGCAGCCAAACCGACAGGGCTTTCTATGGCTACACCTTC
CASSQTDRAFYGYTF
>TRBV12-3/TRBV12-4|NA|NA|TRBJ1-5
TGTGCCGTCCAGGAGGGCTATCAGCCCCAGCATTTT
CAVQEGYQPQHF
>TRBV24-1|NA|NA|TRBJ2-5
TGTGCCACCAGTGATTCCCGGTCATCCCGAGGGGCCCAGTACTTC
CATSDSRSSRGAQYF
>TRBV7-3|NA|NA|TRBJ2-6
TGTGCCAGCAGCTCACAGGTCTCTGGGGCCAACGTCCTGACTTTC
CASSSQVSGANVLTF
>TRBV19|NA|NA|TRBJ1-4
TGTGCCAGTAGTATCCTAGATTCGGCTCGTGGTGAAAAACTGTTTTTT
CASSILDSARGEKLFF
>TRBV7-9|NA|NA|TRBJ2-1
TGTGCCAGCATCCAGGGGAACATCGGTTACAATGAGCAGTTCTTC
CASIQGNIGYNEQFF
>TRBV7-8|NA|TRBD1|TRBJ2-5
TGTGCCAGCAGCTCCTCGCGGACAGGGGAAGGGGAGACCCAGTACTTC
CASSSSRTGEGETQYF
>TRBV5-1|NA|NA|TRBJ1-2
TGCGCCAGCAGCTTGGATGGCAGCCCGACCTATGGCTACACCTTC
CASSLDGSPTYGYTF
>TRBV5-6|NA|TRBD1|TRBJ1-1
TGTGCCAGCAGCTTGCCCGGGACAGATTATTGGGTCTTT
CASSLPGTDYWVF
>TRBV9|NA|TRBD1|TRBJ2-1
TGTGCCAGCAGCGTAGCAGGGACAGGGACGATCAATGAGCAGTTCTTC
CASSVAGTGTINEQFF